The 10 T cell receptor beta chains below come from one sample, sequenced in a study of cytomegalovirus exposure and HLA in healthy donors. PCR amplification relied on 60 Vbeta primers (plus 13 Jbeta primers). Profiling relied on immunoSEQ multiplex PCR, and the TCRdb table lists in-frame clones only, not all of them. The sample has about 180,000 clones, 79% seen once. Sample: PBMCs. The receptors were gathered from a woman aged 40 to 49 in good health and CMV-seronegative.

The genes are TRBV5-4 and TRBJ2-2; 7 bases fit TRBD2. The trim removed 4 bases at V and 2 bases at J, leaving 5 bases unmatched. CDR1 and CDR2 (germline): SGHNT, YYREEE (reference sequence). The CDR3 runs 15 residues. CDR3 amino acids: CASSRAGINTGELFF. The CDR3 nucleotides are TGTGCCAGCAGCAGAGCGGGGATTAACACCGGGGAGCTGTTTTTT.

V usage is TRBV5-1 and J usage is TRBJ2-1; D is perhaps TRBD1 (6 bases). Germline-derived CDR1 and CDR2 are SGHRS and YFSETQ. Trimming removed 0 bases from V and 4 bases from J, with 14 bases in between. This CDR3 is 16 amino acids long. The CDR3 DNA is TGCGCCAGCAGCTTGGGTGTGATAGGGGGTTACAATGAGCAGTTCTTC. Amino acid sequence: CASSLGVIGGYNEQFF.

The V and J genes are TRBV7-2 and TRBJ1-4; 7 bases agree with TRBD1. The trim removed 5 bases at V and 0 bases at J, leaving 3 bases unmatched. Germline V gives CDR1 SGHTA, CDR2 FQGNSA. CDR3 length: 15 amino acids. CDR3 sequence reads: CASSAGTATNEKLFF. The CDR3 nucleotides read TGTGCCAGCAGCGCCGGGACAGCAACTAATGAAAAACTGTTTTTT.

This clone has a handful of counts. J is TRBJ2-2 and V is TRBV5-1; unclear D gene. CDR3 length: 16 residues. V was cut by 5 bases and J by 2 bases, with 16 bases left in between. Germline loops: CDR1 SGHRS, CDR2 YFSETQ. The chain's CDR3 is CASSWSPAANTGELFF. CDR3 DNA sequence: TGCGCCAGCAGTTGGAGCCCGGCAGCCAACACCGGGGAGCTGTTTTTT.

The V call is TRBV5-4, the J call TRBJ2-7; 8 nucleotides line up with TRBD1. This CDR3 is built from 15 residues. CDR1 is SGHNT, CDR2 YYREEE, per germline (reference sequence). J was trimmed by 2 bases and V by 4 bases; bases with no gene match: 8. In DNA, the CDR3 is TGTGCCAGCAGCCCGCGACAGGGGATTCCCTACGAGCAGTACTTC. Amino acids: CASSPRQGIPYEQYF.

The chain has TRBV19 and TRBJ2-7; maybe TRBD2 (6 bases). Germline V CDR1 and CDR2: LNHDA, SQIVND (reference sequence). Trimming took off 5 bases at V and 1 base at J, with 15 bases between the two ends. The CDR3 covers 15 residues. The CDR3 sequence: CASSGTGTLSYEQYF. The CDR3 bases are TGTGCCAGTAGTGGGACCGGGACTCTTTCCTACGAGCAGTACTTC.

The chain carries TRBV7-2 and TRBJ1-5, with D tentatively TRBD1 (6 bases). Germline V gives CDR1 SGHTA, CDR2 FQGNSA. The CDR3 contains 14 residues. Trimming stripped 5 bases from V and 2 bases from J, with 10 bases between. The CDR3 DNA is TGTGCCAGCAGCGTGAGACAGGGCAATCAGCCCCAGCATTTT. Residues: CASSVRQGNQPQHF.

The chain uses TRBV5-1 and TRBJ2-1; no definite D call. Trimming took 0 bases from V and 8 from J, leaving 9 bases between them. Germline V gene sequence: CDR1 SGHRS, CDR2 YFSETQ. The CDR3 runs 13 residues. The CDR3 coding sequence is TGCGCCAGCAGCTTGGGAATAGGAGATGAGCAGTTCTTC. Amino acids: CASSLGIGDEQFF. The entire variable domain, with the rest obtained from reference TRBV5-1 and TRBJ2-1, is as follows: KAGVTQTPRYLIKTRGQQVTLSCSPISGHRSVSWYQQTPGQGLQFLFEYFSETQRNKGNFPGRFSGRQFSNSRSEMNVSTLELGDSALYLCASSLGIGDEQFFGPGTRLTVL.

The chain joins TRBV6-5 to TRBJ2-1; D perhaps matches TRBD2 (6 bases). CDR1 is MNHEY and CDR2 is SVGAGI in the germline V gene. V gave up 0 bases and J gave up 3 bases, with 9 bases separating them. The CDR3 is 15 amino acids. This CDR3 reads CASSYSRTNYNEQFF. The CDR3 coding sequence is TGTGCCAGCAGTTACTCGAGGACTAACTACAATGAGCAGTTCTTC.

This rearrangement joins TRBV2 to TRBJ2-1; 8 bases are shared with TRBD2. The CDR3 has 15 amino acids. From germline, CDR1 is SNHLY and CDR2 FYNNEI. V gave up 7 bases and J gave up 2 bases; unmatched junction bases: 7. Written as DNA, the CDR3 is TGTGCCAGCAAGTCTAGCGGGCCTCCCTACAATGAGCAGTTCTTC. As protein: CASKSSGPPYNEQFF.